The next 5 T cell receptor beta chains were all read from a single sample in a study of shared clonotypes between healthy human individuals. Profiled with immunoSEQ multiplex PCR; TCRdb holds only in-frame clones, not every one. The sample includes about 1.5 million clones, more than 95% seen only once; the top ten take about 1.2%. Sequencing was done on a sample of naive CD4+ T cells sorted from blood. Subset denoted: CD45RA+ positively selected. These receptors were obtained from a man aged 30 to 39 in good health.

The rearrangement uses TRBV11-3 and TRBJ2-7, with D maybe TRBD1 (6 bases). Germline V gene lookup returns CDR1 SGHNT and CDR2 YENEEA. The CDR3 extends over 14 amino acids. Trimming pared 5 bases from V and 2 bases from J, leaving 13 bases between. This chain's CDR3 is CASSPGQSTYEQYF. Here the CDR3 DNA reads TGTGCCAGCAGCCCCGGACAGTCTACCTACGAGCAGTACTTC. Combining the CDR3 with reference TRBV11-3 and TRBJ2-7 gives the whole variable domain EAGVVQSPRYKIIEKKQPVAFWCNPISGHNTLYWYLQNLGQGPELLIRYENEEAVDDSQLPKDRFSAERLKGVDSTLKIQPAELGDSAVYLCASSPGQSTYEQYFGPGTRLTVT.

The chain joins TRBV2 to TRBJ2-1; D ambiguous. Trimming removed 7 bases from V and 4 bases from J, with 8 bases in between. The CDR3 is 12 amino acids. The germline V gene encodes CDR1 SNHLY and CDR2 FYNNEI. The CDR3 coding sequence is TGTGCCAGCACCGACCCTTACAATGAGCAGTTCTTC. The encoded protein is CASTDPYNEQFF. Based on the CDR3 plus reference TRBV2 and TRBJ2-1, the full variable domain is EPEVTQTPSHQVTQMGQEVILRCVPISNHLYFYWYRQILGQKVEFLVSFYNNEISEKSEIFDDQFSVERPDGSNFTLKIRSTKLEDSAMYFCASTDPYNEQFFGPGTRLTVL.

V usage is TRBV30 and J usage is TRBJ2-1; TRBD2 is a possible D gene (6 bases). This CDR3 has 13 residues. Germline loops: CDR1 GTSNPN, CDR2 SVGIG (reference sequence). In DNA form, the CDR3 reads TGTGCAAGGAGGGAAAACCACCTCGCTGAGCAGTTCTTC. It encodes CARRENHLAEQFF.

The genes are TRBV11-2 and TRBJ2-7; D may be TRBD2 (6 bases). The CDR3 contains 16 residues. Trimming cost V 2 bases and J 2 bases, with 16 bases left between them. CDR1 is SGHAT, CDR2 FQNNGV, per germline. The CDR3 bases are TGTGCCAGCAGCTTATACTCAGTCGGGGAGGCCTACGAGCAGTACTTC. Amino acid sequence: CASSLYSVGEAYEQYF.

The rearrangement joins TRBV28 to TRBJ2-4; no firm D call. Per the germline V gene, CDR1 is MDHEN and CDR2 is SYDVKM. This CDR3 is built from 16 residues. Trimming took off 5 bases at V and 3 bases at J, with 17 bases between the two ends. The CDR3 DNA is TGTGCCAGCAGTCCGCGCGTGTGGGGAAGCAAAAACATTCAGTACTTC. This encodes CASSPRVWGSKNIQYF.